Given below is one T cell receptor (beta chain) in context. The data were obtained in a study of T-cell reconstitution after alpha-beta-depleted transplantation in children. The length of the CDR3 is 15 residues. Germline CDR1 and CDR2: SEHNR and FQNEAQ (reference sequence). The J segment lost 0 bases and the V segment lost 5 bases, leaving 6 bases of the junction unmatched. Unique molecular identifiers were used in preparing the TCRbeta library. Via MiXCR, TCRdb re-called the PCR reads, giving one row per CDR3 protein. The table shows a few hundred thousand distinct CDR3 sequences, with approximately 10% occurring only once.

The sequence was collected from a human donor who donated a stem cell graft to a child with acute lymphoblastic leukemia. The sample was PBMCs from the stem cell graft donor, taken from the stem cell graft. The rearrangement joins TRBV7-9 to TRBJ2-7, with 8 bases aligning to TRBD2. CDR3 region: CASSPWSGSSYEQYF. The CDR3 DNA is TGTGCCAGCAGCCCGTGGAGCGGGAGCTCCTACGAGCAGTACTTC. The variable domain in full, completed from reference TRBV7-9 and TRBJ2-7, reads DTGVSQNPRHKITKRGQNVTFRCDPISEHNRLYWYRQTLGQGPEFLTYFQNEAQLEKSRLLSDRFSAERPKGSFSTLEIQRTEQGDSAMYLCASSPWSGSSYEQYFGPGTRLTVT.